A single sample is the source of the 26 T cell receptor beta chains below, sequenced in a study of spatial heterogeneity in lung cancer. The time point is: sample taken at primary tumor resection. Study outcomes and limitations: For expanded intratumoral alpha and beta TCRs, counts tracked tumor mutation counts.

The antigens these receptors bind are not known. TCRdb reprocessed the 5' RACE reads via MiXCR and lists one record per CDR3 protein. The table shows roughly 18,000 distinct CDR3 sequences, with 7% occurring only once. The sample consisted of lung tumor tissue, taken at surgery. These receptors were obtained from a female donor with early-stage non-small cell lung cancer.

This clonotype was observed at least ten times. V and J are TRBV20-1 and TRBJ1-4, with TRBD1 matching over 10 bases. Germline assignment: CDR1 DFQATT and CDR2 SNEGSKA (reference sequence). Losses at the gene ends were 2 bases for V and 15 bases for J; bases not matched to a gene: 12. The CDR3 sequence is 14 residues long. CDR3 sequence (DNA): TGCAGTGCTAGATCGGGGACAGGGGCGGCTCGATTGTTTTTT. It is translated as CSARSGTGAARLFF.

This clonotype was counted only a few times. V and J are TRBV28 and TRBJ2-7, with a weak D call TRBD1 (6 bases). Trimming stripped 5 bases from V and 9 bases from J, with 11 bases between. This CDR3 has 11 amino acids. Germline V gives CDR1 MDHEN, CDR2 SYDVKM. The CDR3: CASSNRVAQYF. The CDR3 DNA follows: TGTGCCAGCAGTAACAGGGTGGCGCAGTACTTC.

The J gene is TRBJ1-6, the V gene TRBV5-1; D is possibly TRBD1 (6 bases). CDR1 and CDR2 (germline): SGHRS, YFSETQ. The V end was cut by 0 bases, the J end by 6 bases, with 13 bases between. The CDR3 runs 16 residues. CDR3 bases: TGCGCCAGCAGCTTGGATCGGGGGGCCCGTAATTCACCCCTCCACTTT. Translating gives CASSLDRGARNSPLHF.

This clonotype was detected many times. The CDR3 spells CASSQEGIPMRPGTEAFF. The CDR3 DNA follows: TGTGCCAGCAGCCAAGAAGGGATCCCAATGAGACCAGGCACTGAAGCTTTCTTT. J is TRBJ1-1 and V is TRBV4-2; D gene ambiguous. The germline CDR1 and CDR2 sequences are LGHNA and YNFKEQ. V was pared by 0 bases and J by 4 bases, with 21 bases between. There are 18 residues in the CDR3.

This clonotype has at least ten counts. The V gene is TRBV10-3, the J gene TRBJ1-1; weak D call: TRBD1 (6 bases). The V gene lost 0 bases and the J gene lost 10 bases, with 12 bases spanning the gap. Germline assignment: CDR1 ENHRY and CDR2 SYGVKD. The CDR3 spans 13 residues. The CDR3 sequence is CAISESLQGAAFF. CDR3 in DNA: TGTGCCATCAGTGAGTCCCTACAGGGCGCAGCTTTCTTT.

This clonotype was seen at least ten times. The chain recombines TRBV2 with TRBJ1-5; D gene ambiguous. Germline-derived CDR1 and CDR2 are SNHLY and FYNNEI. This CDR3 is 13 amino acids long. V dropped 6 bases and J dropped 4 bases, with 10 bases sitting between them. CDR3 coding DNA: TGTGCCAGCAGCGAGGACGGGAATCAGCCCCAGCATTTT. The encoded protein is CASSEDGNQPQHF.

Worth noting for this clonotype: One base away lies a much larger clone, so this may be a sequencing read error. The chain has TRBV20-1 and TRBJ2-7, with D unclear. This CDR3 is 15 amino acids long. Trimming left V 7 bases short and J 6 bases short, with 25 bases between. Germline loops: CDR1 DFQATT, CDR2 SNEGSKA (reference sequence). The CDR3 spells CSVEPLGRLPCEQYF. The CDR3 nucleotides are TGCAGTGTCGAGCCTCTAGGACGCCTACCTTGCGAGCAGTACTTC.

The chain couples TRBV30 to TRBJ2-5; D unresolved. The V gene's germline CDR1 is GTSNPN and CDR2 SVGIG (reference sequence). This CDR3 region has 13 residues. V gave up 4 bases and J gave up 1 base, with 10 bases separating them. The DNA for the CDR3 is TGTGCCTGGAACCCACTTCTCCAAGAGACCCAGTACTTC. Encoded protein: CAWNPLLQETQYF. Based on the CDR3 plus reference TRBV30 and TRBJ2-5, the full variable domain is SQTIHQWPATLVQPVGSPLSLECTVEGTSNPNLYWYRQAAGRGLQLLFYSVGIGQISSEVPQNLSASRPQDRQFILSSKKLLLSDSGFYLCAWNPLLQETQYFGPGTRLLVL.

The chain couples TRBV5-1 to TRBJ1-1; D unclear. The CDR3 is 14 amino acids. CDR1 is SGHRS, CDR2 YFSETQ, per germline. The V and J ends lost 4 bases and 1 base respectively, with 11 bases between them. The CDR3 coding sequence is TGCGCCAGCAGCGAAGACTTCAGGAACACTGAAGCTTTCTTT. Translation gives CASSEDFRNTEAFF.

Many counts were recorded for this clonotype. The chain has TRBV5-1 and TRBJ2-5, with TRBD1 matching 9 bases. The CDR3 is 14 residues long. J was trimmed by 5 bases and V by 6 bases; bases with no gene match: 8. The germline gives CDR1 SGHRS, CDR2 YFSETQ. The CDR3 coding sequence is TGCGCCAGCATGGAGAGGACAGGGGCTGAGACCCAGTACTTC. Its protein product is CASMERTGAETQYF.

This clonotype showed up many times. CDR3 sequence reads: CASSLVGGVAYGYTF. CDR3 bases: TGTGCCAGCAGCTTAGTGGGGGGCGTCGCATATGGCTACACCTTC. This chain connects TRBV7-9 to TRBJ1-2; D is possibly TRBD1 (6 bases). V gave up 1 base and J gave up 5 bases, with 14 bases separating them. From germline, CDR1 is SEHNR and CDR2 FQNEAQ (reference sequence). The CDR3 sequence is 15 residues long.

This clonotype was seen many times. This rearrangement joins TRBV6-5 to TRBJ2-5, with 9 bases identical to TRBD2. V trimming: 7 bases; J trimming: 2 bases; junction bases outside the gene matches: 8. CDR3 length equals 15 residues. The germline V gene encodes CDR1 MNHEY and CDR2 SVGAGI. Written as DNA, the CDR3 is TGTGCCAGCAAACCCTTTCTAGCGGGACAAGAGACCCAGTACTTC. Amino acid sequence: CASKPFLAGQETQYF.

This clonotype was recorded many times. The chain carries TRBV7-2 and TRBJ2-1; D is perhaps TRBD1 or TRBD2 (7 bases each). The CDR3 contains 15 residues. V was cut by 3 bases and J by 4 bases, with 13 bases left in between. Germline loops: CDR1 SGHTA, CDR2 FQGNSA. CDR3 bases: TGTGCCAGCAGCTTCAGACAGGGAGGGTACAATGAGCAGTTCTTC. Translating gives CASSFRQGGYNEQFF.

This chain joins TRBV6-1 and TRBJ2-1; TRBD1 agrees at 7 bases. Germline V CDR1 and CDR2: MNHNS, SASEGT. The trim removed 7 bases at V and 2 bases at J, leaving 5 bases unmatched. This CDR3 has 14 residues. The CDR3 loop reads CASNRGSTYNEQFF. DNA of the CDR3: TGTGCCAGCAACAGGGGATCGACCTACAATGAGCAGTTCTTC.

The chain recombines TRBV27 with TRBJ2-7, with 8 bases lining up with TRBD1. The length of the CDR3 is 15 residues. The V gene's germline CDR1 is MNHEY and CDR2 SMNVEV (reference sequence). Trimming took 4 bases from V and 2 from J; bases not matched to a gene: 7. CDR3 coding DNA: TGTGCCAGCAGTTCCGCGGGACAGGATCCCTACGAGCAGTACTTC. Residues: CASSSAGQDPYEQYF.

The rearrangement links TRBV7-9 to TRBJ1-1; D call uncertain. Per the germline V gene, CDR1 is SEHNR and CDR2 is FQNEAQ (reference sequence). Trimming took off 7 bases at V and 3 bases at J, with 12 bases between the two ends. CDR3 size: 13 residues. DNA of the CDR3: TGTGCCAGCACTTTCCGGTGGGACACTGAAGCTTTCTTT. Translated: CASTFRWDTEAFF.

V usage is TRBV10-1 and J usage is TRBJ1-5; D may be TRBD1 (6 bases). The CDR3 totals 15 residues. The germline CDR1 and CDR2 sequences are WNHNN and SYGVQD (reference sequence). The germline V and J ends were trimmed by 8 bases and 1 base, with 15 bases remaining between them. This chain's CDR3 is CASLLGGKSNQPQHF. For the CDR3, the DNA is TGCGCCAGCTTATTAGGGGGAAAAAGCAATCAGCCCCAGCATTTT.

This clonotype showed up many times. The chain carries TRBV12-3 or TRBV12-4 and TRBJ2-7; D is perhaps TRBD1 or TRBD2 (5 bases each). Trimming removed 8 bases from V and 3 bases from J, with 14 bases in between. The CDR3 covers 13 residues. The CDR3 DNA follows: TGTGCCAGCGGGGACGGCGGAGTCTACGAGCAGTACTTC. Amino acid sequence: CASGDGGVYEQYF.

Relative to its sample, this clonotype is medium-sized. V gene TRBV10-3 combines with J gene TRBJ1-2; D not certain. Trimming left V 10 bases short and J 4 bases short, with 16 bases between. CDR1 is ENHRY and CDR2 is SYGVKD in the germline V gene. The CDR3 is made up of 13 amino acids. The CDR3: CASKDLSGYGYTF. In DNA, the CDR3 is TGTGCCAGTAAGGACCTGAGTGGCTATGGCTACACCTTC.

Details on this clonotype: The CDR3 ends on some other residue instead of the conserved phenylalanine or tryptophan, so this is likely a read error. The chain's CDR3 is CSAHRGLSTDTQYL. The CDR3 nucleotides are TGCAGTGCCCACCGGGGGTTGTCCACAGATACGCAGTATCTT. The V and J genes are TRBV20-1 and TRBJ2-3; maybe TRBD2 (6 bases). The V and J ends lost 6 bases and 2 bases respectively, with 15 bases between them. CDR3 length equals 14 residues. Germline V gene lookup returns CDR1 DFQATT and CDR2 SNEGSKA (reference sequence).

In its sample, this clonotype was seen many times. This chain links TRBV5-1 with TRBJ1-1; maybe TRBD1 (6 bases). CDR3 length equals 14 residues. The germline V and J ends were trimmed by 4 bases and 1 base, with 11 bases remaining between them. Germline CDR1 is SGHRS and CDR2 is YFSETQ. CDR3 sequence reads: CASSPKTGNTEAFF. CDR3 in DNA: TGCGCCAGCAGCCCGAAGACAGGGAACACTGAAGCTTTCTTT.

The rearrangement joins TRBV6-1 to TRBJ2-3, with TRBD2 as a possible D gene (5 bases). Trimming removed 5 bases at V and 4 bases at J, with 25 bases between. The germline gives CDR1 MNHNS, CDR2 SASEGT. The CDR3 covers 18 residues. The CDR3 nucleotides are TGTGCCAGCAGTACCCGGCAGACTCGGGGAGTCTCCGCAGATACGCAGTATTTT. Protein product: CASSTRQTRGVSADTQYF.

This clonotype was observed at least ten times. The CDR3 DNA is TGTGCCAGCTCTCCGAGGTTTTGGACCTTC. This codes for CASSPRFWTF. The chain recombines TRBV27 with TRBJ1-2, with D uncertain. The CDR3 has 10 amino acids. The V and J ends lost 8 bases and 14 bases respectively, with 15 bases between them. From germline, CDR1 is MNHEY and CDR2 SMNVEV (reference sequence).

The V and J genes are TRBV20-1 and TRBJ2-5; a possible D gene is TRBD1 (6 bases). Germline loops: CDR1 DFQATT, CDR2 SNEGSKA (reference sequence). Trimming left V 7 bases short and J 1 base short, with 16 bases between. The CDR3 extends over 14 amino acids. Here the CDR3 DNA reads TGCAGTGGCCACAGGGCTGAGTCCCAAGAGACCCAGTACTTC. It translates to CSGHRAESQETQYF.

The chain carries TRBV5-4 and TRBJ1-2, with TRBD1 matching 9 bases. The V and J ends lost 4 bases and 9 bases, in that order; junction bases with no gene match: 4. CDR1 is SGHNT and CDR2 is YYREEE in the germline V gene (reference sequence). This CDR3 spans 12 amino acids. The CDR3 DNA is TGTGCCAGCAGCCGGGACAGGGTGAGCTACACCTTC. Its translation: CASSRDRVSYTF.

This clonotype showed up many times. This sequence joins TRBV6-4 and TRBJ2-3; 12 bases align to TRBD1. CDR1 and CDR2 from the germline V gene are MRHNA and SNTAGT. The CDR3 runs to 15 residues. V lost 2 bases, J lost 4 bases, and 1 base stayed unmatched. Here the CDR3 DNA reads TGTGCCAGCAGTGACGGGACAGGGGGCGCAGATACGCAGTATTTT. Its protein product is CASSDGTGGADTQYF.